This T cell receptor beta chain was sequenced for a study of spatial heterogeneity in lung cancer. Overall study: Consistent detection of more beta-chain than alpha-chain sequences was observed. On average, each unique TCR and UMI combination appeared more than ten times in raw reads.

Carried by each TCR cDNA molecule was a unique molecular identifier. TCRdb re-called the 5' RACE reads with MiXCR, one entry per CDR3 protein. This sample has about 44,000 distinct CDR3 sequences, with approximately 14% found just once. Time point given: sample taken at primary tumor resection. The input material, whole RNA from tumor, nontumor lung or frozen PBMC, was sequenced unsorted. The CDR3 contains 14 residues. The V gene's germline CDR1 is MGHRA and CDR2 YSYEKL. V lost 1 base, J lost 3 bases, and 2 bases stayed unmatched. This receptor was obtained from a male donor with early-stage non-small cell lung cancer. The chain links TRBV4-1 to TRBJ1-1, with TRBD1 matching 7 bases. Sequencing was performed on PBMCs, taken at surgery. The CDR3 protein is CASSQVGGHTEAFF. The CDR3 bases are TGCGCCAGCAGCCAAGTAGGGGGCCACACTGAAGCTTTCTTT.